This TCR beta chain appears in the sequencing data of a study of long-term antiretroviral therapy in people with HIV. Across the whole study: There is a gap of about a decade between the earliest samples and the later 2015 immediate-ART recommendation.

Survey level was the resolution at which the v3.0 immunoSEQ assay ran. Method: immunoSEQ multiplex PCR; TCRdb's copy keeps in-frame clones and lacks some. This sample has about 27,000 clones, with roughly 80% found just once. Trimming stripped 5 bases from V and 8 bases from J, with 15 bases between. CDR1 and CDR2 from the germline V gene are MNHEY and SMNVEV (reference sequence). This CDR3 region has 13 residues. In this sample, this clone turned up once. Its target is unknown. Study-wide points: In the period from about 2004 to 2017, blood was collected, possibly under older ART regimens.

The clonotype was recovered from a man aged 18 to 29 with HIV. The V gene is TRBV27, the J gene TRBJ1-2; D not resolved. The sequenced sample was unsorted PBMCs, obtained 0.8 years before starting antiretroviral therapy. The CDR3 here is CASSTRARLGYTF. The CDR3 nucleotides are TGTGCCAGCAGTACTAGGGCTAGACTCGGCTACACCTTC.